This is a list of T cell receptor beta chains from one sample in a study of T cells in localized non-small cell lung cancer. Here immunoSEQ multiplex PCR was the method, and the copy in TCRdb shows in-frame clones only, minus some. The sample yields roughly 67,000 clones, roughly 86% seen once. The specimen comprised peripheral blood, sampled before any cancer treatment. The receptors come from a female donor older than 55 with stage I lung adenocarcinoma. CDR3s include the opening cysteine and the closing phenylalanine or tryptophan. D genes are given only for firm matches. A row's size may be missing; if present it is once, few, many or a size class.

V	J	D	size	DNA	CDR3
TRBV6-1	TRBJ1-2	TRBD1	.	TGTGCCACCAGTACAGGGGACACTAACTATGGCTACACCTTC	CATSTGDTNYGYTF
TRBV5-4	TRBJ2-5	TRBD1	.	TGTGCCAGCGGGACAGAACAAGAGACCCAGTACTTC	CASGTEQETQYF
TRBV4-2	TRBJ2-2	.	.	TGTGCCAGCAGCCAAGAATCAGCTCGACGAGGGGGGGAGCTGTTTTTT	CASSQESARRGGELFF
TRBV6-5	TRBJ1-1	.	once	TGTGCCAGCAGTTACTCGCGCACTGAAGCTTTCTTT	CASSYSRTEAFF
TRBV5-1	TRBJ2-4	TRBD2	.	TGCGCCAGCAGCTTGTTCGGTTCGGGAGGGGCGGGCGACATTCAGTACTTC	CASSLFGSGGAGDIQYF
TRBV19	TRBJ2-6	TRBD1	.	TGTGCCAGTAGTACCCAGACAGGGGGTACTGGGGCCAACGTCCTGACTTTC	CASSTQTGGTGANVLTF
TRBV6-1	TRBJ1-1	.	.	TGTGCCAGCAGTGAATCTCCGGTCGTCACTGAAGCTTTCTTT	CASSESPVVTEAFF
TRBV30	TRBJ1-2	.	.	TGTGCCTGGAGCCCCCACGGACCAATCTACACCTTC	CAWSPHGPIYTF
TRBV6-1	TRBJ2-2	.	.	TGTGCCAGCAGTGTAACTGGGACGACCGGGGAGCTGTTTTTT	CASSVTGTTGELFF
TRBV28	TRBJ1-1	.	.	TGTGCCAGCAGTTCGACCGGGGCTGAAGCTTTCTTT	CASSSTGAEAFF
TRBV11-3	TRBJ2-1	TRBD2	.	TGTGCCAGCAGCCCCAGTGGACTAGCGGGAGGCAATGAGCAGTTCTTC	CASSPSGLAGGNEQFF
TRBV7-9	TRBJ2-2	.	.	TGTGCCAGCAGCTTAGTTGCAGGGTTCTATCTCGGGGAGCTGTTTTTT	CASSLVAGFYLGELFF
TRBV27	TRBJ1-1	.	.	TGTGCCAGCAGTCCCAATTCGCCCCTCACTGAAGCTTTCTTT	CASSPNSPLTEAFF
TRBV5-1	TRBJ2-5	.	.	TGCGCCAGCAGCGCGGAAGGGCGTGAGACCCAGTACTTC	CASSAEGRETQYF
TRBV7-6	TRBJ2-3	.	.	TGTGCCAGCAGCCGGGGCACAGATACGCAGTATTTT	CASSRGTDTQYF
TRBV6-6	TRBJ2-2	.	.	TGTGCCAGCAGTTACCACACAGGGACCGGGGAGCTGTTTTTT	CASSYHTGTGELFF
TRBV10-1	TRBJ2-7	TRBD2	.	TGCGCCAGCAGTTTTAGCGGGAGGGTCGACGAGCAGTACTTC	CASSFSGRVDEQYF
TRBV19	TRBJ2-7	TRBD1	.	TGTGCCAGTAGTTCACGGACAGGGGGCGACGAGCAGTACTTC	CASSSRTGGDEQYF
TRBV2	TRBJ2-6	.	.	TGTGCCAGCTCGGGGGCCAACGTCCTGACTTTC	CASSGANVLTF
TRBV5-1	TRBJ1-2	TRBD1	.	TGCGCCAGCAGCTTGGGACAGGGGGTCGACGGGCACTATGGCTACACCTTC	CASSLGQGVDGHYGYTF
TRBV7-2	TRBJ2-6	TRBD1	.	TGTGCCAGCAGCTCCACAGGGGGTGGGGCCAACGTCCTGACTTTC	CASSSTGGGANVLTF
TRBV18	TRBJ1-1	TRBD1	.	TGTGCCAGCTCGGTTGGAGACAGGGCGGGGTCTGAAGCTTTCTTT	CASSVGDRAGSEAFF
TRBV7-9	TRBJ1-1	TRBD1	.	TGTGCCAGCAGCGATCAGACAGGGCTGGGCGATGAAGCTTTCTTT	CASSDQTGLGDEAFF
TRBV27	TRBJ2-3	.	once	TGTGCCAGCAGCCCACCCACCTTCGGGACTTACAATACGCAGTATTTT	CASSPPTFGTYNTQYF
TRBV6-5	TRBJ1-2	TRBD1	.	TGTGCCAGCAGCGAGAGGGACAGGGCTAACTATGGCTACACCTTC	CASSERDRANYGYTF
TRBV11-1	TRBJ2-3	TRBD1	.	TGTGCCAGCACCCAACTCGGGACAGCAACAGATACGCAGTATTTT	CASTQLGTATDTQYF
TRBV9	TRBJ2-7	TRBD2	once	TGTGCCAGCAGCGCGACTAGCGCGAGCGAGCAGTACTTC	CASSATSASEQYF
TRBV7-2	TRBJ2-7	.	once	TGTGCCAGCAGCTTAGCACCAGGGAGCTACGAGCAGTACTTC	CASSLAPGSYEQYF
TRBV14	TRBJ2-3	TRBD2	once	TGTGCCAGCAGCCAAGAATATGGGACTAGCGGGAGTCAGGGAGATACGCAGTATTTT	CASSQEYGTSGSQGDTQYF
TRBV7-7	TRBJ2-5	.	.	TGTGCTAGCAGCTTAGGGGTAACGGGGAGCGTAAAAGAGACCCAGTACTTC	CASSLGVTGSVKETQYF
TRBV14	TRBJ2-7	TRBD2	.	TGTGCCAGCAGCCAATTAGGGACTAGCGGGGGCCACAGCTCCTACGAGCAGTACTTC	CASSQLGTSGGHSSYEQYF
TRBV12-5	TRBJ1-1	.	.	TGTGCTAGTGGTTTGGTACCAGGTCGGGACACTGAAGCTTTCTTT	CASGLVPGRDTEAFF
TRBV19	TRBJ1-3	.	.	TGTGCCAGTAGGGTGAGCTCTGGAAACACCATATATTTT	CASRVSSGNTIYF
TRBV19	TRBJ1-5	.	.	TGTGCCAGTAGAATGGAAGGGGGGGTAACGGCGCAGCCCCAGCATTTT	CASRMEGGVTAQPQHF
TRBV5-1	TRBJ2-3	TRBD2	.	TGCGCCAGCAGCTTGACGGCGGGAGTGACAGATACGCAGTATTTT	CASSLTAGVTDTQYF
TRBV2	TRBJ2-7	.	.	TGTGCCAGTAGTCGCGTTCGGCCGGGCAGGGGATCCTACGAGCAGTACTTC	CASSRVRPGRGSYEQYF
TRBV19	TRBJ2-3	.	.	TGTGCCAGTAGTATTCTAAGGGGTGGAGGAGATACGCAGTATTTT	CASSILRGGGDTQYF
TRBV6-5	TRBJ1-6	.	.	TGTGCCACTCGACAGTTTAGACGGCATAATTCACCCCTCCACTTT	CATRQFRRHNSPLHF
TRBV11-1	TRBJ2-7	.	.	TGTGCCAGCAGCTTGGGGGGTAGCTCCTACGAGCAGTACTTC	CASSLGGSSYEQYF
TRBV18	TRBJ1-3	.	.	TGTGCCAGCTCACCCACCTGGGCCGCTGGAAACACCATATATTTT	CASSPTWAAGNTIYF
TRBV5-1	TRBJ2-5	.	.	TGCGCCAGCAGCTTGAGCGGCATGGGAGTAGGAAGACAAGAGACCCAGTACTTC	CASSLSGMGVGRQETQYF
TRBV6-6	TRBJ1-2	.	.	TGTGCCAGCAGTTGGGCTGGTGAGAGCTATGGCTACACCTTC	CASSWAGESYGYTF
TRBV11-3	TRBJ1-1	.	.	TGTGCCAGCAGTTCACCCCGCGTCACTGAAGCTTTCTTT	CASSSPRVTEAFF